The 18 T cell receptor beta chains listed next were all sequenced from one sample in a study of T cell responses to AZD1222 COVID-19 vaccine. The data were produced by immunoSEQ multiplex PCR, yet TCRdb's version contains in-frame clones alone and is incomplete. The sample yields roughly 100,000 clones, approximately 90% seen once. The sequencing used peripheral blood, collected 28 days after the second AZD1222 dose. These receptors were obtained from an adult who received the AZD1222 COVID-19 vaccine.

This clone was observed a single time. V is TRBV5-1 and J is TRBJ1-6; 8 nucleotides line up with TRBD1. CDR1 is SGHRS and CDR2 is YFSETQ in the germline V gene. V gave up 2 bases and J gave up 5 bases; unmatched junction bases: 15. The CDR3 extends over 19 amino acids. The CDR3 is CASSFAPLGGQVDNSPLHF. CDR3 nucleotide sequence: TGCGCCAGCAGCTTCGCACCCCTAGGGGGACAGGTGGATAATTCACCCCTCCACTTT.

This sequence joins TRBV9 and TRBJ2-2; D possibly corresponds to TRBD2 (7 bases). Germline V gives CDR1 SGDLS, CDR2 YYNGEE. The V end lost 4 bases, the J end lost 6 bases, and 19 bases lay between the germline ends. The CDR3 covers 16 residues. CDR3 loop: CASSLGRGGFPGELFF. For the CDR3, the DNA is TGTGCCAGCAGCCTCGGGCGCGGGGGCTTTCCCGGGGAGCTGTTTTTT. The variable domain in full, completed from reference TRBV9 and TRBJ2-2, reads DSGVTQTPKHLITATGQRVTLRCSPRSGDLSVYWYQQSLDQGLQFLIQYYNGEERAKGNILERFSAQQFPDLHSELNLSSLELGDSALYFCASSLGRGGFPGELFFGEGSRLTVL.

This chain connects TRBV30 to TRBJ2-7; 13 bases fit TRBD2. The germline V gene encodes CDR1 GTSNPN and CDR2 SVGIG (reference sequence). The CDR3 covers 15 residues. V lost 3 bases to trimming and J lost 7 bases; unmatched junction nucleotides: 9. The CDR3 loop reads CAWRQLAGGPWEQYF. DNA of the CDR3: TGTGCCTGGAGACAACTAGCGGGAGGGCCTTGGGAGCAGTACTTC.

The chain is built from TRBV5-1 and TRBJ1-5; 9 bases agree with TRBD1. This CDR3 has 16 residues. Germline-derived CDR1 and CDR2 are SGHRS and YFSETQ. V trimming: 4 bases; J trimming: 2 bases; junction bases outside the gene matches: 7. In DNA form, the CDR3 reads TGCGCCAGCAGCCCGGGGACAGGGAGGGGCAATCAGCCCCAGCATTTT. Translation: CASSPGTGRGNQPQHF.

The chain combines TRBV7-9 with TRBJ2-7; 7 bases are a match to TRBD2. CDR1 is SEHNR, CDR2 FQNEAQ, per germline (reference sequence). CDR3 length: 14 residues. Trimming took 5 bases from V and 3 from J; bases not matched to a gene: 7. For the CDR3, the DNA is TGTGCCAGCAGCCCACCGGGCGGGAGCTACGAGCAGTACTTC. Its protein product is CASSPPGGSYEQYF.

This rearrangement joins TRBV7-9 to TRBJ1-1; 7 bases line up with TRBD1. Germline CDR1 and CDR2: SEHNR and FQNEAQ (reference sequence). With 6 bases clipped from V and 3 bases from J, the junction kept 4 bases outside the gene matches. This CDR3 contains 13 residues. CDR3 region: CASRETGDTEAFF. The CDR3 DNA reads TGTGCCAGCAGGGAAACAGGGGACACTGAAGCTTTCTTT.

V usage is TRBV6-5 and J usage is TRBJ1-6, with D hard to call. V gave up 0 bases and J gave up 5 bases, with 8 bases separating them. Germline CDR1 and CDR2: MNHEY and SVGAGI. The CDR3 is 15 residues long. The CDR3 protein is CASSYSGFDNSPLHF. In nucleotides, the CDR3 is TGTGCCAGCAGTTACTCAGGGTTTGATAATTCACCCCTCCACTTT.

V and J are TRBV14 and TRBJ2-5; no clear D gene. CDR3 length: 13 residues. CDR1 and CDR2 from the germline V gene are SGHDN and FVKESK. Trimming left V 2 bases short and J 0 bases short, with 4 bases between. The CDR3 loop is CASSQLYQETQYF. DNA for the CDR3: TGTGCCAGCAGCCAACTGTACCAAGAGACCCAGTACTTC.

The rearrangement links TRBV2 to TRBJ2-2, with TRBD2 matching 9 bases. J was trimmed by 5 bases and V by 3 bases; bases with no gene match: 4. From germline, CDR1 is SNHLY and CDR2 FYNNEI. CDR3 size: 15 residues. The DNA of the CDR3 is TGTGCCAGCAGTGACGCGGGAGGGAGGACCGGGGAGCTGTTTTTT. This gives the protein CASSDAGGRTGELFF.

This chain joins TRBV27 and TRBJ1-6, with 9 bases lining up with TRBD1. Germline assignment: CDR1 MNHEY and CDR2 SMNVEV (reference sequence). With 5 bases clipped from V and 4 bases from J, the junction kept 12 bases outside the gene matches. The CDR3 extends over 18 amino acids. This CDR3 reads CASSPGTGSPPYNSPLHF. DNA for the CDR3: TGTGCCAGCAGTCCCGGGACAGGGTCCCCTCCTTATAATTCACCCCTCCACTTT.

V gene TRBV9 combines with J gene TRBJ2-3; TRBD2 aligns across 8 bases. The junction had 9 bases not matched to a gene; V was cut back by 4 bases and J by 2 bases. Germline V gene data show CDR1 as SGDLS and CDR2 as YYNGEE. There are 16 residues in the CDR3. The CDR3 coding sequence is TGTGCCAGCAGCCTCCGGACTAGCAGATCCACAGATACGCAGTATTTT. This encodes CASSLRTSRSTDTQYF.

CDR3 bases: TGTGCCAGCAGCGCCGTGACTAGCGGGAGATACAATGAGCAGTTCTTC. As protein: CASSAVTSGRYNEQFF. V is TRBV7-6 and J is TRBJ2-1; 12 nucleotides line up with TRBD2. Per the germline V gene, CDR1 is SGHVS and CDR2 is FNYEAQ. This CDR3 is 16 amino acids long. V lost 5 bases and J lost 4; bases outside the gene matches: 6.

This chain joins TRBV2 and TRBJ1-6; tentative D call: TRBD1 (6 bases). The CDR3 covers 13 residues. Trimming left V 6 bases short and J 7 bases short, with 10 bases between. Germline V gene data show CDR1 as SNHLY and CDR2 as FYNNEI. The CDR3 DNA is TGTGCCAGCAGGGCGCAGGGGAATTCACCCCTCCACTTT. Amino acid sequence: CASRAQGNSPLHF.

This sequence joins TRBV6-5 and TRBJ1-2; a possible D gene is TRBD1 (6 bases). The CDR3 has 14 residues. Germline V gene sequence: CDR1 MNHEY, CDR2 SVGAGI. V was trimmed by 10 bases and J by 7 bases, leaving 22 bases between them. The CDR3 reads CATRRDTSSGGYTF. The CDR3 DNA sequence: TGTGCCACCAGAAGGGACACTTCCTCGGGTGGCTACACCTTC.

The gene calls are TRBV18 and TRBJ2-7, with TRBD1 as a possible D gene (5 bases). Germline V gene sequence: CDR1 KGHSH, CDR2 LQKENI. This CDR3 has 12 amino acids. V gave up 4 bases and J gave up 2 bases, with 6 bases separating them. In DNA, the CDR3 is TGTGCCAGCTCACGCAGGGCCTACGAGCAGTACTTC. It specifies CASSRRAYEQYF.

The CDR3 sequence is CATSRERWTSGHIQYF. CDR3 coding DNA: TGTGCCACCAGCAGAGAACGATGGACTAGCGGACACATTCAGTACTTC. The V gene is TRBV15, the J gene TRBJ2-4; 10 positions agree with TRBD2. The germline V gene encodes CDR1 LNHNV and CDR2 YYDKDF (reference sequence). The CDR3 loop spans 16 amino acids. V lost 0 bases to trimming and J lost 8 bases; unmatched junction nucleotides: 7.

The chain links TRBV25-1 to TRBJ2-7; 9 nucleotides align to TRBD1. V was pared by 3 bases and J by 3 bases, with 3 bases of the junction left unmatched. Germline-derived CDR1 and CDR2 are MGHDK and SYGVNS. CDR3 length: 14 residues. CDR3 nucleotide sequence: TGTGCCAGCAGTGAGCGGACAGGGGTCTACGAGCAGTACTTC. This translates into CASSERTGVYEQYF.

The chain has TRBV4-3 and TRBJ2-1, with D possibly being TRBD1 (5 bases). This CDR3 has 12 amino acids. V was trimmed by 0 bases and J by 16 bases, leaving 13 bases between them. Germline CDR1 reads LGHNA; CDR2 reads YSLEER. For the CDR3, the DNA is TGCGCCAGCAGCCAAGATGGGGCCCTGCTTTTCTTC. Translated, it gives CASSQDGALLFF.